One and the same sample provided the 24 T cell receptor beta chains below, sequenced in a study of blood T cell repertoires in COVID-19. Profiling relied on immunoSEQ multiplex PCR, and the TCRdb table lists in-frame clones only, not all of them. The data hold 75,000 to 90,000 clones, with approximately 86% observed a single time. The sample was peripheral blood. The receptor set was obtained from a man over 45 with active or convalescent COVID-19.

The genes are TRBV12-3 or TRBV12-4 and TRBJ1-5; TRBD1 is a possible D gene (5 bases). The length of the CDR3 is 13 residues. Trimming removed 4 bases from V and 9 bases from J, with 13 bases in between. The CDR3 reads CASSWGDQRPQHF. The CDR3 DNA is TGTGCCAGCAGTTGGGGGGACCAGAGGCCCCAGCATTTT.

V and J are TRBV28 and TRBJ1-1, with 8 nucleotides matching TRBD1. V was pared by 1 base and J by 8 bases, with 3 bases of the junction left unmatched. CDR1 MDHEN and CDR2 SYDVKM come from the germline V gene. The CDR3 has 13 amino acids. CDR3 residues: CASSLYRTGEAFF. DNA for the CDR3: TGTGCCAGCAGTTTATATCGGACAGGGGAAGCTTTCTTT.

The genes are TRBV3-1 (or the pseudogene TRBV3-2) and TRBJ2-1; D is perhaps TRBD1 (5 bases). Germline V gives CDR1 LGHDT, CDR2 YNNKEL (reference sequence). The CDR3 covers 15 residues. The V gene lost 1 base and the J gene lost 7 bases, with 14 bases spanning the gap. CDR3 residues: CASSQGQGVGNEQFF. CDR3 nucleotides: TGTGCCAGCAGCCAAGGTCAGGGTGTTGGGAATGAGCAGTTCTTC.

The chain has TRBV7-9 and TRBJ2-7, with D possibly being TRBD2 (6 bases). Germline lookup yields CDR1 SEHNR and CDR2 FQNEAQ (reference sequence). Trimming cost V 1 base and J 4 bases, with 11 bases left between them. The CDR3 has 14 residues. CDR3 nucleotide sequence: TGTGCCAGCAGCTTAGTCCCTCGGGGGTACGAGCAGTACTTC. Translated: CASSLVPRGYEQYF.

The CDR3 loop is CASSLDGTGDEQYV. CDR3 DNA sequence: TGCGCCAGCAGCTTGGATGGGACAGGGGACGAGCAGTACGTC. This rearrangement joins TRBV5-1 to TRBJ2-7, with 10 bases fitting TRBD1. The germline CDR1 and CDR2 sequences are SGHRS and YFSETQ. The CDR3 runs to 14 residues. The V gene end was trimmed by 0 bases and the J gene end by 5 bases; junction bases not matched to a gene: 2.

This clone was detected once. The chain links TRBV9 to TRBJ1-1; D call uncertain. The CDR3 has 15 amino acids. V lost 1 base, J lost 1 base, and 11 bases lay in between. Per the germline V gene, CDR1 is SGDLS and CDR2 is YYNGEE. The CDR3: CASSVLFQANTEAFF. In DNA, the CDR3 is TGTGCCAGCAGCGTACTGTTCCAGGCGAACACTGAAGCTTTCTTT.

This chain joins TRBV6-5 and TRBJ1-2, with D perhaps TRBD1 (5 bases). Germline lookup yields CDR1 MNHEY and CDR2 SVGAGI. This CDR3 is 13 amino acids long. Trimming removed 10 bases at V and 4 bases at J, with 16 bases between. The CDR3 DNA sequence: TGTGCCACTTCAGGGTGGGGAGGCTATGGCTACACCTTC. It specifies CATSGWGGYGYTF.

The chain has TRBV5-1 and TRBJ1-1; D is possibly TRBD1 (5 bases). V lost 4 bases and J 1 base, leaving 8 bases between the germline ends. Germline assignment: CDR1 SGHRS and CDR2 YFSETQ. The CDR3 length is 13 residues. The CDR3: CASSDTGNTEAFF. In nucleotides, the CDR3 is TGCGCCAGCAGCGATACAGGGAACACTGAAGCTTTCTTT.

This clone turned up a few times. The gene calls are TRBV24-1 and TRBJ2-3, with D unresolved. The germline V gene encodes CDR1 KGHDR and CDR2 SFDVKD. The CDR3 contains 12 residues. Trimming removed 4 bases from V and 5 bases from J, with 6 bases in between. CDR3 loop: CATSDPKDTQYF. The DNA of the CDR3 is TGTGCCACCAGTGACCCAAAAGATACGCAGTATTTT.

In its sample, this clone was seen once. V gene TRBV3-1 (or the pseudogene TRBV3-2) combines with J gene TRBJ2-4; 9 bases match TRBD1. V shed 6 bases and J 6 bases; nucleotides not matched to a gene: 9. The CDR3 has 15 residues. Germline lookup yields CDR1 LGHDT and CDR2 YNNKEL (reference sequence). CDR3 in amino acids: CASRPTGGAGNIQYF. CDR3 DNA sequence: TGTGCCAGCAGACCTACAGGGGGCGCCGGAAACATTCAGTACTTC.

V is TRBV27 and J is TRBJ1-2; 11 bases map to TRBD1. The CDR3 runs 17 residues. CDR1 and CDR2 (germline): MNHEY, SMNVEV (reference sequence). V dropped 2 bases and J dropped 0; count of bases not matched to a gene: 5. In DNA form, the CDR3 reads TGTGCCAGCAGTTTAGCCGGGACAGGGGGAGCTAACTATGGCTACACCTTC. Protein sequence: CASSLAGTGGANYGYTF.

J is TRBJ2-1 and V is TRBV15, with 11 bases matching TRBD1. This CDR3 contains 16 residues. Germline CDR1 is LNHNV and CDR2 is YYDKDF (reference sequence). The ends lost 7 bases at V and 6 bases at J; junction bases unmatched: 11. In DNA form, the CDR3 reads TGTGCCACCACCCCAAGGACAGGGGGCCTATTCAATGAGCAGTTCTTC. It translates to CATTPRTGGLFNEQFF.

The chain uses TRBV28 and TRBJ1-1, with 10 bases matching TRBD1. V shed 4 bases, J shed 3 bases, and the junction held 5 bases outside the gene matches. Germline values: CDR1 MDHEN, CDR2 SYDVKM. This CDR3 contains 15 residues. Here the CDR3 DNA reads TGTGCCAGCAGTTCGCCCGGACAGGGGGACACTGAAGCTTTCTTT. Translated, it gives CASSSPGQGDTEAFF.

This rearrangement joins TRBV19 to TRBJ2-6; D gene uncertain. Deletions cut 1 base from V and 1 base from J, with 5 bases between. Per the germline V gene, CDR1 is LNHDA and CDR2 is SQIVND (reference sequence). This CDR3 region has 15 residues. CDR3 amino acids: CASSIAGSGANVLTF. DNA for the CDR3: TGTGCCAGTAGTATAGCAGGATCTGGGGCCAACGTCCTGACTTTC.

The rearrangement joins TRBV9 to TRBJ1-2; TRBD1 might be the D (6 bases). The germline V and J ends were trimmed by 2 bases and 1 base, with 15 bases remaining between them. Germline V CDR1 and CDR2: SGDLS, YYNGEE. The CDR3 runs 16 residues. The CDR3 region is CASSVSGTFNNYGYTF. CDR3 sequence (DNA): TGTGCCAGCAGCGTTTCCGGGACATTTAATAACTATGGCTACACCTTC. The whole variable domain, remainder taken from reference TRBV9 and TRBJ1-2, is DSGVTQTPKHLITATGQRVTLRCSPRSGDLSVYWYQQSLDQGLQFLIQYYNGEERAKGNILERFSAQQFPDLHSELNLSSLELGDSALYFCASSVSGTFNNYGYTFGSGTRLTVV.

The sample holds one count of this clone. The chain combines TRBV11-3 with TRBJ2-2, with 7 bases matching TRBD1. Germline assignment: CDR1 SGHNT and CDR2 YENEEA. J lost 4 bases, V lost 5 bases, and 4 bases had no gene match. The CDR3 has 14 residues. The CDR3 DNA reads as TGTGCCAGCAGCCACGGACAGGCCACCGGGGAGCTGTTTTTT. As protein: CASSHGQATGELFF.

This clone was counted a single time. This sequence joins TRBV19 and TRBJ1-5, with TRBD1 matching over 11 bases. Germline V gene sequence: CDR1 LNHDA, CDR2 SQIVND (reference sequence). V shed 1 base, J shed 1 base, and the junction held 3 bases outside the gene matches. The CDR3 is 17 residues long. CDR3 loop: CASSIGTGGRSNQPQHF. The CDR3 DNA reads TGTGCCAGTAGTATAGGGACAGGGGGCAGAAGCAATCAGCCCCAGCATTTT. Filled out from reference TRBV19 and TRBJ1-5, the complete variable domain reads DGGITQSPKYLFRKEGQNVTLSCEQNLNHDAMYWYRQDPGQGLRLIYYSQIVNDFQKGDIAEGYSVSREKKESFPLTVTSAQKNPTAFYLCASSIGTGGRSNQPQHFGDGTRLSIL.

The J gene is TRBJ1-6, the V gene TRBV7-2; the D is unclear. Trimming pared 1 base from V and 3 bases from J, leaving 4 bases between. The length of the CDR3 is 14 residues. Germline V CDR1 and CDR2: SGHTA, FQGNSA. CDR3 sequence: CASSLGSYNSPLHF. The CDR3, as DNA: TGTGCCAGCAGCTTAGGGAGCTATAATTCACCCCTCCACTTT.

This clone was recorded once. This sequence joins TRBV4-1 and TRBJ1-4; TRBD1 might be the D (6 bases). V lost 3 bases to trimming and J lost 4 bases, with 15 bases between them. Germline V gene lookup returns CDR1 MGHRA and CDR2 YSYEKL. CDR3 length: 16 amino acids. The CDR3 DNA reads as TGCGCCAGCAGCCAGATGAGGGACACCGATAATGAAAAACTGTTTTTT. It yields the protein CASSQMRDTDNEKLFF.

This clone turned up a few times. This rearrangement joins TRBV7-7 to TRBJ2-2; the match to TRBD1 covers 9 bases. Germline V lookup: CDR1 SSHAT, CDR2 FNYEAQ (reference sequence). V lost 4 bases to trimming and J lost 4 bases; unmatched junction nucleotides: 7. The CDR3 runs to 16 residues. The DNA for the CDR3 is TGTGCCAGCAGCTCACAGGGGGCTATGGTCACCGGGGAGCTGTTTTTT. Amino acid sequence: CASSSQGAMVTGELFF.

The rearrangement links TRBV9 to TRBJ1-1, with D tentatively TRBD1 (5 bases). Germline values: CDR1 SGDLS, CDR2 YYNGEE. The CDR3 covers 16 residues. The V end lost 2 bases, the J end lost 1 base, and 15 bases lay between the germline ends. CDR3 nucleotide sequence: TGTGCCAGCAGCGTTGAGGCAGGGATAACGAACACTGAAGCTTTCTTT. Amino acid sequence: CASSVEAGITNTEAFF.

The V and J genes are TRBV19 and TRBJ2-2; 11 bases map to TRBD2. This CDR3 comprises 15 residues. Germline-derived CDR1 and CDR2 are LNHDA and SQIVND (reference sequence). J lost 4 bases, V lost 5 bases, and 3 bases had no gene match. The CDR3 DNA is TGTGCCAGTAGTTGGGGGACTAGCGGCACCGGGGAGCTGTTTTTT. Translated: CASSWGTSGTGELFF. Full variable domain (remainder filled in from reference TRBV19 and TRBJ2-2): DGGITQSPKYLFRKEGQNVTLSCEQNLNHDAMYWYRQDPGQGLRLIYYSQIVNDFQKGDIAEGYSVSREKKESFPLTVTSAQKNPTAFYLCASSWGTSGTGELFFGEGSRLTVL.

As DNA, the CDR3 is TGTGCCAGTAGCGAGGGCTATGGCTACACCTTC. Protein product: CASSEGYGYTF. The chain joins TRBV19 to TRBJ1-2; D unclear. Trimming pared 6 bases from V and 4 bases from J, leaving 6 bases between. The CDR3 has 11 amino acids. Germline V CDR1 and CDR2: LNHDA, SQIVND (reference sequence).

The chain joins TRBV6-2 or TRBV6-3 to TRBJ2-5; D is undetermined. This CDR3 is 13 amino acids long. CDR1 is MNHEY, CDR2 SVGEGT, per germline. V was shortened by 2 bases and J by 6 bases, with 10 bases between the two germline ends. The CDR3 DNA sequence: TGTGCCAGCAGTTACGCAGGATCAAAGACCCAGTACTTC. This encodes CASSYAGSKTQYF.